The 5 T cell receptor beta chains below all came from one sample that was sequenced in a study of blood T cell repertoires in COVID-19. TCRdb's copy holds only in-frame clones and misses some; the assay was immunoSEQ multiplex PCR. The sample includes tens of thousands of clones, nearly 90% of them seen just once. The sequencing input was peripheral blood. The receptors were gathered from a man aged 50 to 59 with active COVID-19.

The V and J genes are TRBV6-5 and TRBJ1-4; D not certain. The V gene's germline CDR1 is MNHEY and CDR2 SVGAGI. The germline V and J ends were trimmed by 6 bases and 4 bases, with 15 bases remaining between them. The CDR3 is 15 amino acids. CDR3 nucleotides: TGTGCCAGCAGACCCTGGACTTCCGGTAATGAAAAACTGTTTTTT. Translation gives CASRPWTSGNEKLFF.

This chain uses TRBV10-3 with TRBJ1-1, with TRBD1 identical over 7 bases. This CDR3 has 16 amino acids. The junction had 7 bases not matched to a gene; V was cut back by 3 bases and J by 0 bases. Germline V gives CDR1 ENHRY, CDR2 SYGVKD. CDR3 protein: CAISELGGPMNTEAFF. The CDR3 DNA sequence: TGTGCCATCAGTGAACTAGGGGGCCCCATGAACACTGAAGCTTTCTTT.

The rearrangement joins TRBV4-1 to TRBJ2-1; 9 positions agree with TRBD2. V was pared by 4 bases and J by 9 bases, with 13 bases of the junction left unmatched. This CDR3 is 16 amino acids long. CDR1 is MGHRA, CDR2 YSYEKL, per germline. The CDR3 loop reads CASSPGQGGGGGEQFF. The DNA of the CDR3 is TGCGCCAGCAGCCCGGGGCAGGGCGGGGGGGGCGGTGAGCAGTTCTTC.

The chain joins TRBV13 to TRBJ1-1; 7 bases agree with TRBD1. CDR1 PRHDT and CDR2 FYEKMQ come from the germline V gene (reference sequence). The CDR3 has 14 amino acids. The ends lost 4 bases at V and 11 bases at J; junction bases unmatched: 13. CDR3 sequence reads: CASSYQLQGSMAFF. CDR3 nucleotide sequence: TGTGCCAGCAGCTACCAGCTACAGGGGAGTATGGCTTTCTTT.

CDR3 protein: CSVFIGGISGNTIYF. The CDR3 nucleotides are TGCAGCGTTTTTATAGGGGGCATCTCTGGAAACACCATATATTTT. The gene calls are TRBV29-1 and TRBJ1-3; 7 bases fit TRBD1. J lost 0 bases, V lost 5 bases, and 7 bases had no gene match. Germline CDR1 is SQVTM and CDR2 is ANQGSEA. This CDR3 region has 15 residues.